These 24 T cell receptor beta chains came from one sample sequenced in a study of shared clonotypes between healthy human individuals (dated by TCRdb to 2018 to 2020). Library preparation employed the immunoSEQ multiplex PCR assay. This is the immuneACCESS table as TCRdb keeps it, with only in-frame sequences that have V and J called. A part of the clones is gone; compared with another copy, unresolved V genes explain less than half, and the rest is unexplained. The sample table contains 2.3 million or so clones; only one count was recorded for approximately 93% of them. Roughly 0.36% of the sample lies in the top ten. What was sequenced was naive CD4+ T cells from PBMCs. Interpreted using the paper, the cell subset or site label stands for: CD45RA+ positively selected. These receptors were collected from a man younger than 35 in good health. Some clones in this sample may be carry-over from other donors' samples.

This clone was picked up one time. This chain joins TRBV11-3 and TRBJ2-3, with 10 bases matching TRBD2. The CDR3 covers 17 residues. The V and J ends lost 5 bases and 3 bases, in that order; junction bases with no gene match: 11. Germline V CDR1 and CDR2: SGHNT, YENEEA. CDR3 protein: CASSRDGLADETDTQYF. For the CDR3, the DNA is TGTGCCAGCAGCCGAGACGGACTAGCGGATGAAACAGATACGCAGTATTTT.

The table lists this clone with a few counts. This chain connects TRBV28 to TRBJ1-2; D gene uncertain. V dropped 5 bases and J dropped 4 bases, with 17 bases sitting between them. Germline loops: CDR1 MDHEN, CDR2 SYDVKM. The length of the CDR3 is 15 residues. Written as DNA, the CDR3 is TGTGCCAGCAGTCCGAGAGATAGGGCCATCTATGGCTACACCTTC. It is translated as CASSPRDRAIYGYTF.

The rearrangement joins TRBV7-8 to TRBJ1-3; TRBD1 matches 7 bases. CDR3 length: 15 amino acids. Germline V gene lookup returns CDR1 SGHVS and CDR2 FQNEAQ. V was clipped by 5 bases and J by 3 bases; unmatched bases: 7. CDR3 nucleotides: TGTGCCAGCAGCCCCCGGGACAGAGGTGGAAACACCATATATTTT. Translating it yields CASSPRDRGGNTIYF.

V gene TRBV7-9 combines with J gene TRBJ2-3, with 7 positions matching TRBD2. Germline V lookup: CDR1 SEHNR, CDR2 FQNEAQ (reference sequence). The CDR3 runs to 12 residues. With V trimmed by 1 base and J by 8 bases, 0 bases remained unmatched. In DNA, the CDR3 is TGTGCCAGCAGCTTAGGCGGGAGTACGCAGTATTTT. Protein sequence: CASSLGGSTQYF.

This clone was detected only once. The chain combines TRBV6-5 with TRBJ1-4; possible D gene TRBD1, 5 bases. The length of the CDR3 is 13 residues. The germline V and J ends were trimmed by 8 bases and 3 bases, with 10 bases remaining between them. CDR1 is MNHEY, CDR2 SVGAGI, per germline. The CDR3 is CASRRDPNEKLFF. CDR3 bases: TGTGCCAGCCGGCGGGACCCTAATGAAAAACTGTTTTTT.

The rearrangement links TRBV28 to TRBJ1-4; D is unclear. Trimming cost V 3 bases and J 0 bases, with 11 bases left between them. CDR1 is MDHEN and CDR2 is SYDVKM in the germline V gene. This CDR3 has 16 amino acids. The CDR3 region has the DNA TGTGCCAGCAGTTTCGGAGGCTCCACAACTAATGAAAAACTGTTTTTT. Translation gives CASSFGGSTTNEKLFF.

This chain's CDR3 is CASTYGVMGYGYTF. For the CDR3, the DNA is TGTGCCAGCACATATGGGGTAATGGGGTATGGCTACACCTTC. This rearrangement joins TRBV28 to TRBJ1-2, with D unclear. CDR3 length equals 14 residues. V dropped 7 bases and J dropped 5 bases, with 17 bases sitting between them. Germline CDR1 reads MDHEN; CDR2 reads SYDVKM.

The chain has TRBV27 and TRBJ2-2; perhaps D is TRBD1 or TRBD2 (5 bases each). Deletions cut 5 bases from V and 1 base from J, with 11 bases between. The germline V gene has CDR1 MNHEY and CDR2 SMNVEV (reference sequence). The CDR3 totals 15 residues. The CDR3 reads CASSRGTVNTGELFF. DNA for the CDR3: TGTGCCAGCAGTCGAGGGACGGTGAACACCGGGGAGCTGTTTTTT.

The rearrangement joins TRBV19 to TRBJ1-5; D call uncertain. The CDR3 contains 14 residues. V was pared by 7 bases and J by 8 bases, with 18 bases between. From germline, CDR1 is LNHDA and CDR2 SQIVND (reference sequence). The CDR3 spells CASTNPGLYEPQHF. The CDR3 coding sequence is TGTGCCAGTACCAACCCTGGGCTTTATGAGCCCCAGCATTTT.

The V call is TRBV21-1, the J call TRBJ2-7; TRBD1, the D gene given by the table, was not confirmed from the DNA. TRBV21-1 is a documented pseudogene. CDR3 length: 13 amino acids. DNA of the CDR3: TGTGCCAGCAGCATGGGGCTCTTCTACGAGCAGTACTTC. Amino acid sequence: CASSMGLFYEQYF.

This clone has just a few counts. The rearrangement joins TRBV21-1 to TRBJ1-5. TRBV21-1 is a listed pseudogene. CDR3 size: 14 residues. The CDR3 DNA reads as TGTGCCAGCAGCAACCGGGTCCTGAATCAGCCCCAGCATTTT. This encodes CASSNRVLNQPQHF.

V usage is TRBV11-3 and J usage is TRBJ2-1; D is undetermined. This CDR3 has 16 amino acids. V lost 5 bases to trimming and J lost 4 bases, with 18 bases between them. Germline CDR1 SGHNT, CDR2 YENEEA. The CDR3 region is CASSPTGRIGYNEQFF. The DNA of the CDR3 is TGTGCCAGCAGCCCAACGGGCAGGATTGGATACAATGAGCAGTTCTTC.

The chain joins TRBV30 to TRBJ2-1, with TRBD1 as a possible D gene (5 bases). Germline V gives CDR1 GTSNPN, CDR2 SVGIG (reference sequence). V shed 8 bases and J shed 2 bases, with 13 bases lying between them. This CDR3 has 13 residues. Here the CDR3 reads CAVRTSPYNEQFF. Written as DNA, the CDR3 is TGTGCCGTACGGACATCTCCCTACAATGAGCAGTTCTTC.

The V and J genes are TRBV19 and TRBJ2-3; D uncertain. The length of the CDR3 is 16 residues. Trimming left V 4 bases short and J 1 base short, with 15 bases between. Germline CDR1 LNHDA, CDR2 SQIVND (reference sequence). DNA for the CDR3: TGTGCCAGTAGTACCGCCTTCTACCTGGGCACAGATACGCAGTATTTT. Translating gives CASSTAFYLGTDTQYF.

This chain connects TRBV28 to TRBJ2-1; TRBD2 agrees at 12 bases. J lost 6 bases, V lost 4 bases, and 1 base had no gene match. CDR3 length: 14 amino acids. The germline V gene encodes CDR1 MDHEN and CDR2 SYDVKM. CDR3 in DNA: TGTGCCAGCAGTTCTAGCGGGAGGGGCAATGAGCAGTTCTTC. It yields the protein CASSSSGRGNEQFF.

The V call is TRBV30, the J call TRBJ1-1; possible D gene TRBD1, 6 bases. V lost 2 bases and J 10 bases, leaving 14 bases between the germline ends. The CDR3 has 12 amino acids. The germline V gene has CDR1 GTSNPN and CDR2 SVGIG (reference sequence). The CDR3 DNA reads TGTGCCTGGAGTCCAGGGGCCTTAAGAGCTTTCTTT. This codes for CAWSPGALRAFF. Supplemented by reference TRBV30 and TRBJ1-1, the full variable domain reads SQTIHQWPATLVQPVGSPLSLECTVEGTSNPNLYWYRQAAGRGLQLLFYSVGIGQISSEVPQNLSASRPQDRQFILSSKKLLLSDSGFYLCAWSPGALRAFFGQGTRLTVV.

This clone was detected only once. The same CDR3 arises from other DNA sequences in this sample as well. This rearrangement joins TRBV5-6 to TRBJ2-7, with D possibly being TRBD1 or TRBD2 (5 bases each). Germline assignment: CDR1 SGHDT and CDR2 YYEEEE. The CDR3 length is 13 residues. V was trimmed by 4 bases and J by 6 bases, leaving 14 bases between them. Written as DNA, the CDR3 is TGTGCCAGCAGCAGGGCAGGGAGCGGCGAGCAGTACTTC. It encodes CASSRAGSGEQYF.

The rearrangement links TRBV5-1 to TRBJ1-1; D is unresolved. Germline V gene data show CDR1 as SGHRS and CDR2 as YFSETQ. CDR3 size: 13 residues. Trimming took 4 bases from V and 7 from J, leaving 14 bases between them. The CDR3, as DNA: TGCGCCAGCAGCCGGAGGATCGAGGATGAAGCTTTCTTT. Translating it yields CASSRRIEDEAFF.

In DNA form, the CDR3 reads TGTGCCAGCAGCCCCAGGACTAGTAAAAACATTCAGTACTTC. Translated, it gives CASSPRTSKNIQYF. This chain links TRBV7-2 with TRBJ2-4, with 7 bases that match TRBD2. This CDR3 is 14 amino acids long. From germline, CDR1 is SGHTA and CDR2 FQGNSA. Germline trimming cut 5 bases from V and 4 bases from J; bases unmatched to any gene: 5.

Of note for this clone: Other DNA variants within this sample encode the same CDR3. V is TRBV10-3 and J is TRBJ2-3; D not certain. V gave up 4 bases and J gave up 4 bases, with 6 bases separating them. Germline CDR1 and CDR2: ENHRY and SYGVKD. This CDR3 spans 12 amino acids. CDR3: CAISGTADTQYF. The CDR3 DNA follows: TGTGCCATCAGTGGAACGGCAGATACGCAGTATTTT.

V and J are TRBV28 and TRBJ2-2; D call uncertain. Between the trimmed V and J ends, which lost 7 bases and 6 bases, there was a span of 15 bases. Germline V CDR1 and CDR2: MDHEN, SYDVKM. CDR3 length: 14 amino acids. The CDR3 region has the DNA TGTGCCAGCAAGCGTGGTCCGGCGCCCGGGGAGCTGTTTTTT. This sequence encodes CASKRGPAPGELFF.

The chain couples TRBV29-1 to TRBJ1-4; D ambiguous. Trimming pared 4 bases from V and 4 bases from J, leaving 10 bases between. The CDR3 extends over 13 amino acids. In germline, CDR1 is SQVTM, CDR2 ANQGSEA. CDR3 DNA sequence: TGCAGCGTTGCCGGCCTGCTTAATGAAAAACTGTTTTTT. It yields the protein CSVAGLLNEKLFF.

This clone was seen once. The chain couples TRBV7-3 to TRBJ2-1, with 9 bases lining up with TRBD1. The CDR3 has 14 residues. The V and J ends lost 3 bases and 5 bases, in that order; junction bases with no gene match: 2. Germline-derived CDR1 and CDR2 are SGHTA and FQGTGA. CDR3 residues: CASSFDRGDNEQFF. The CDR3 region has the DNA TGTGCCAGCAGCTTCGACAGGGGGGACAATGAGCAGTTCTTC. Full variable domain (outside the CDR3, taken from reference TRBV7-3 and TRBJ2-1): GAGVSQTPSNKVTEKGKYVELRCDPISGHTALYWYRQSLGQGPEFLIYFQGTGAADDSGLPNDRFFAVRPEGSVSTLKIQRTERGDSAVYLCASSFDRGDNEQFFGPGTRLTVL.

The chain links TRBV19 to TRBJ2-3; 9 bases line up with TRBD1. Germline V CDR1 and CDR2: LNHDA, SQIVND (reference sequence). The CDR3 is 16 residues long. After removal of 6 bases from V and 6 bases from J, the junction contained 13 bases not matched to a gene. The CDR3 DNA sequence: TGTGCCAGTAGCCGAATAGACAGGGGGAGCGTCGATACGCAGTATTTT. Protein: CASSRIDRGSVDTQYF.